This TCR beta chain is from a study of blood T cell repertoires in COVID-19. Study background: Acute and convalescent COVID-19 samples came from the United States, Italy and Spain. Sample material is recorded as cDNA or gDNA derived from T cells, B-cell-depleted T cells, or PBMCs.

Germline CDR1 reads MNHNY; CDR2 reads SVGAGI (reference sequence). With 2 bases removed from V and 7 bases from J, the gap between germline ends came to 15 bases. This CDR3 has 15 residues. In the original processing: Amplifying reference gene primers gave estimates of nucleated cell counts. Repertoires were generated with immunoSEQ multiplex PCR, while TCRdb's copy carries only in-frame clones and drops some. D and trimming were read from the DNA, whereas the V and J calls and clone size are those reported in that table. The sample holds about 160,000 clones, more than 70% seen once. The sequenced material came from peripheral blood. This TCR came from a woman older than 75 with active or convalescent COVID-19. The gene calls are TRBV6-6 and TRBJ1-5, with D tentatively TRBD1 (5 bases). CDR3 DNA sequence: TGTGCCAGCAGTTACACCCAGGGAAGTGGACAGCCCCAGCATTTT. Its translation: CASSYTQGSGQPQHF.